This is a list of T cell receptor beta chains from one sample in a study of CD8+ T cells in alopecia areata. Produced via immunoSEQ multiplex PCR; TCRdb's table is partial and in-frame only. Among 220,000 or so clones listed, approximately 52% were seen once. This material consisted of CD4+ T cells sorted from blood, taken at week 0. All receptors derive from a human donor with alopecia areata. The CDR3 runs from the conserved cysteine through the conserved F or W. D genes are given only for firm matches. Some rows have no size entry. The others give once, few or many, or a class for an expanded clone.

D	V	size	J	CDR3	DNA
.	TRBV30	few	TRBJ1-1	CAWSVQGLGNTEAFF	TGTGCCTGGAGTGTCCAGGGGCTTGGGAACACTGAAGCTTTCTTT
TRBD1	TRBV5-1	.	TRBJ2-5	CASRAAGTGKETQYF	TGCGCCAGCAGAGCTGCCGGGACAGGGAAAGAGACCCAGTACTTC
.	TRBV6-6	.	TRBJ1-5	CASSGRTVSNQPQHF	TGTGCCAGCAGTGGCCGGACAGTAAGCAATCAGCCCCAGCATTTT
.	TRBV30	once	TRBJ2-6	CAWSNSGANVLTF	TGTGCCTGGAGTAACTCTGGGGCCAACGTCCTGACTTTC
TRBD2	TRBV27	.	TRBJ2-5	CASSLWASGSSKTQYF	TGTGCCAGCAGTTTATGGGCTAGCGGGAGCAGTAAGACCCAGTACTTC
.	TRBV4-1	.	TRBJ2-7	CASSPLGRSYEQYF	TGCGCCAGCAGCCCACTGGGACGGTCCTACGAGCAGTACTTC
.	TRBV21-1	.	TRBJ1-4	CARPGANEKLFF	TGTGCCAGGCCAGGGGCGAATGAAAAACTGTTTTTT
.	TRBV30	.	TRBJ1-2	CAWSLGLRYGYTF	TGTGCCTGGAGTCTCGGCCTTCGCTATGGCTACACCTTC
.	TRBV30	few	TRBJ2-7	CAWTGAYEQYF	TGTGCCTGGACAGGGGCCTACGAGCAGTACTTC
.	TRBV4-2	.	TRBJ2-3	CASSQGWLQDPGTQYF	TGTGCCAGCAGCCAAGGTTGGCTCCAGGACCCTGGTACGCAGTATTTT
.	TRBV2	.	TRBJ1-6	CASSEPIETWSSYNSPLHF	TGTGCCAGCAGTGAACCGATTGAGACATGGAGCTCCTATAATTCACCCCTCCACTTT
.	TRBV7-9	many	TRBJ2-3	CASSLGRRGTDTQYF	TGTGCCAGCAGCTTAGGTCGGCGGGGCACAGATACGCAGTATTTT
.	TRBV6-5	.	TRBJ2-2	CASSYSNAGTGELFF	TGTGCCAGCAGTTACTCGAATGCGGGCACCGGGGAGCTGTTTTTT
TRBD1	TRBV7-9	few	TRBJ1-5	CASSLGQGAWQPQHF	TGTGCCAGCAGCTTAGGACAGGGGGCTTGGCAGCCCCAGCATTTT
.	TRBV6-5	.	TRBJ1-2	CASSYKAGTFYGYTF	TGTGCCAGCAGTTACAAGGCAGGGACCTTCTATGGCTACACCTTC